The TCR beta chain described here comes from a study of response to subunit inactivated influenza vaccine. Findings and limits, study-wide: The authors suggested that few new T cells are recruited per seasonal influenza vaccination.

TCRdb itself ran the RT-PCR reads through MiXCR, one entry per CDR3 protein. The table lists hundreds of thousands of distinct CDR3 sequences, less than 8% of them singletons. Germline V CDR1 and CDR2: SGHTA, FQGNSA. Trimming cost V 4 bases and J 4 bases, with 17 bases left between them. The CDR3 runs to 15 residues. This clonotype appeared a few times. Its specificity is unknown. The chain links TRBV7-2 to TRBJ2-7; D assignment may be TRBD1 or TRBD2 (5 bases each). This clonotype originated in a man aged 45-69 years who received an inactivated influenza vaccine. The sequencing here drew on PBMCs from blood, taken around 25 months after vaccination. The CDR3 DNA sequence: TGTGCCAGCAGCTCTTCCCGGGACGATGGATACGAGCAGTACTTC. Amino acid sequence: CASSSSRDDGYEQYF. The complete variable domain, with remaining parts taken from reference TRBV7-2 and TRBJ2-7, reads GAGVSQSPSNKVTEKGKDVELRCDPISGHTALYWYRQSLGQGLEFLIYFQGNSAPDKSGLPSDRFSAERTGGSVSTLTIQRTQQEDSAVYLCASSSSRDDGYEQYFGPGTRLTVT.